Following are 9 T cell receptor beta chains from one sample sequenced in a study of blood T cell repertoires in COVID-19. Sequencing was performed with immunoSEQ multiplex PCR; in TCRdb, only in-frame clones are kept and a portion is missing. The profile covers under 200,000 clones, with 70% to 90% appearing a single time and more than 0.85% taken by the ten largest. The sequenced material came from peripheral blood. The receptors derive from a man aged 35 to 55 with acute or convalescent COVID-19.

The V gene is TRBV2, the J gene TRBJ1-2, with D tentatively TRBD1 (5 bases). Germline CDR1 SNHLY, CDR2 FYNNEI. The CDR3 sequence is 14 residues long. Trimming left V 0 bases short and J 8 bases short, with 13 bases between. The CDR3 is CASSEARGVEGYTF. As DNA, the CDR3 is TGTGCCAGCAGTGAAGCGCGGGGGGTTGAAGGCTACACCTTC.

This chain links TRBV7-9 with TRBJ1-2; D remains ambiguous. The CDR3 spans 13 residues. V was pared by 5 bases and J by 6 bases, with 13 bases between. The V gene's germline CDR1 is SEHNR and CDR2 FQNEAQ (reference sequence). The CDR3 reads CASSESGSNGYTF. The CDR3 DNA follows: TGTGCCAGCAGCGAGTCGGGGAGTAATGGCTACACCTTC.

The chain has TRBV4-1 and TRBJ2-7; TRBD1 is a possible D gene (5 bases). Germline V CDR1 and CDR2: MGHRA, YSYEKL. The ends were cut back, 3 bases at V and 0 bases at J, with 12 bases in the middle. This CDR3 comprises 15 residues. The CDR3 sequence is CASSQFQGSSYEQYF. CDR3 coding DNA: TGCGCCAGCAGCCAGTTTCAGGGAAGCTCCTACGAGCAGTACTTC.

This clone has only a few counts. CDR3 in amino acids: CASSDLVQLYEQYF. DNA of the CDR3: TGTGCCAGCAGTGATTTGGTGCAGTTATACGAGCAGTACTTC. The V gene is TRBV2, the J gene TRBJ2-7; D not resolved. Germline CDR1 SNHLY, CDR2 FYNNEI. V was trimmed by 3 bases and J by 4 bases, leaving 13 bases between them. This CDR3 contains 14 residues.

This clone was counted ten times or more. Written as DNA, the CDR3 is TGTGCCAGCCACGTGGTAGCGGGGGGGCGGGACTCCTACAATGAGCAGTTCTTC. Protein sequence: CASHVVAGGRDSYNEQFF. The chain has TRBV6-8 and TRBJ2-1; 11 bases align to TRBD2. The CDR3 is 18 amino acids. Germline V gives CDR1 MNHGY, CDR2 SAAAGT. Losses at the gene ends were 8 bases for V and 0 bases for J; bases not matched to a gene: 12.

This clone appeared once. The CDR3 bases are TGTGCCAGCAGTACTTCAGCAGGACTGGGCTACGAGCAGTACTTC. Protein: CASSTSAGLGYEQYF. V gene TRBV6-6 combines with J gene TRBJ2-7; weak D call: TRBD2 (5 bases). The CDR3 extends over 15 amino acids. Per the germline V gene, CDR1 is MNHNY and CDR2 is SVGAGI (reference sequence). Deletions cut 5 bases from V and 3 bases from J, with 17 bases between.

The chain recombines TRBV20-1 with TRBJ2-7; D is unresolved. There are 11 residues in the CDR3. The V end was cut by 6 bases, the J end by 2 bases, with 8 bases between. The V gene's germline CDR1 is DFQATT and CDR2 SNEGSKA (reference sequence). CDR3 amino acids: CSAFSTYEQYF. In DNA form, the CDR3 reads TGCAGTGCATTCAGTACCTACGAGCAGTACTTC.

The CDR3 loop is CASSQKGANEKLFF. DNA for the CDR3: TGTGCCAGCAGCCAAAAGGGGGCAAATGAAAAACTGTTTTTT. The V gene is TRBV3-1 (or the pseudogene TRBV3-2), the J gene TRBJ1-4; TRBD1 aligns across 7 bases. The CDR3 is made up of 14 amino acids. The J segment lost 5 bases and the V segment lost 2 bases, leaving 2 bases of the junction unmatched. Germline V gives CDR1 LGHDT, CDR2 YNNKEL (reference sequence).

The sample holds a few counts of this clone. J is TRBJ1-1 and V is TRBV7-9, with no clear D. Germline V lookup: CDR1 SEHNR, CDR2 FQNEAQ (reference sequence). The CDR3 totals 14 residues. Deletions cut 1 base from V and 0 bases from J, with 6 bases between. CDR3 nucleotide sequence: TGTGCCAGCAGCTTAGTGTTCGTGAACACTGAAGCTTTCTTT. As protein: CASSLVFVNTEAFF.